This T cell receptor beta chain was documented in a study of vaccination and CD4 T cells after COVID-19. Study as a whole: Post-vaccine sampling followed dose two by a median approximately 74 days (range 14 to 241).

Described treatment: roughly 10-day PBMC culture with coronavirus spike peptide pools or control peptides (ViraFEST assay). Turning to this clonotype: The target antigen is unknown. Compared with germline, one end of the junction differs, possibly owing to a read error.

The Oncomine TCR Beta short-read assay was applied to DNA of cultured CD4+ T cells. TCRdb reanalysed the PCR reads using MiXCR and keeps one entry per CDR3 protein. The table shows some 20,000 distinct CDR3 sequences, with around half occurring only once. The sequence came from a human donor who had recovered from COVID-19. The material sequenced was CD4+ T cells from blood, cultured in vitro, taken after SARS-CoV-2 vaccination.

The CDR3 DNA is TGTGCCAGCAGTGACGGAGGGTTCCAAGAGACCCAGTACTTC. As protein: CASSDGGFQETQYF. The rearrangement links TRBV10-3 to TRBJ2-5; tentative D call: TRBD2 (6 bases). CDR3 length equals 14 residues. Germline values: CDR1 ENHRY, CDR2 SYGVKD.